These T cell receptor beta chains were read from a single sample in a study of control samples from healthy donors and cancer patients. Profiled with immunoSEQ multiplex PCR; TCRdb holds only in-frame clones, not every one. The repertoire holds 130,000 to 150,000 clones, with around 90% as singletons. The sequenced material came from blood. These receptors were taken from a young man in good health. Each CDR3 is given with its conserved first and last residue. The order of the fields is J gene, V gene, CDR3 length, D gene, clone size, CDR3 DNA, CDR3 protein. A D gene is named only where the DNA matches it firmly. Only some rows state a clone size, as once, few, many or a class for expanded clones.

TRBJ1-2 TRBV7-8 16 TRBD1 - TGTGCCAGCCGCCCGACACAGGGGGGGGAAATGGGTGGCTACACCTTC CASRPTQGGEMGGYTF
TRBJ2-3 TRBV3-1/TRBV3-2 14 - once TGTGCCAGCAGCCCCCGGGGTAATGCAGATACGCAGTATTTT CASSPRGNADTQYF
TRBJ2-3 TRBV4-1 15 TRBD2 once TGCGCCAGCAGCCAAGATCGACTAGCGGGAGATACGCAGTATTTT CASSQDRLAGDTQYF
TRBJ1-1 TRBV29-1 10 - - TGCAGCGTCAAAGACAGTTTTGCTTTCTTT CSVKDSFAFF
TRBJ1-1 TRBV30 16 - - TGTGCCTGGAACCACGTCTCGGGCAGCTTGAACACTGAAGCTTTCTTT CAWNHVSGSLNTEAFF
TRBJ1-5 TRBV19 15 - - TGTGCCAGTAGGATCGGGGGGGTTAGCAATCAGCCCCAGCATTTT CASRIGGVSNQPQHF
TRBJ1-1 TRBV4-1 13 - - TGCGCCAGCAGCCAAGAGTTGGTCACTGAAGCTTTCTTT CASSQELVTEAFF
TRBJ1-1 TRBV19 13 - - TGTGCCACCGGATCCGGGAGAGACACTGAAGCTTTCTTT CATGSGRDTEAFF
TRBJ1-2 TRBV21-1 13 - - TGTGCCAGCAGCAACAGGGAAACGTATGGCTACACCTTC CASSNRETYGYTF
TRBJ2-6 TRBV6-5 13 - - TGTGCCAGCACAAAGACAGGGGCCAACGTCCTGACTTTC CASTKTGANVLTF
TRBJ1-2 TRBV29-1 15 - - TGCAGCGTTGACTGGGGGCAGGGGATTTACTATGGCTACACCTTC CSVDWGQGIYYGYTF
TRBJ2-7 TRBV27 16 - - TGTGCCAGCAGTTTAGTTTGGGGAAAACGCTCCTACGAGCAGTACTTC CASSLVWGKRSYEQYF
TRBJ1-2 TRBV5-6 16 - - TGTGCCAGCAGCTTGGCAAGGGAGATGAAGAACTATGGCTACACCTTC CASSLAREMKNYGYTF
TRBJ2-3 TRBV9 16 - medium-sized TGTGCCAGCAGCGTAGGGGGGAGGACTGCCTCTGATACGCAGTATTTT CASSVGGRTASDTQYF
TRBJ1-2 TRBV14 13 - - TGTGCCAGCAGCCCGACAGCGGGCTATGGCTACACCTTC CASSPTAGYGYTF
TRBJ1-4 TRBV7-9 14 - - TGTGCCAGCAGCTTAAATCAGGGGAACGAAAAACTGTTTTTT CASSLNQGNEKLFF
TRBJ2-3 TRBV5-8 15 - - TGTGCCAGCAGCTTGGGGCAGGGACCCACAGATACGCAGTATTTT CASSLGQGPTDTQYF
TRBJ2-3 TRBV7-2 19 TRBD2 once TGTGCCAGCAGCACCGACGGTCTAGCGGGGGGTCTGCGCACAGATACGCAGTATTTT CASSTDGLAGGLRTDTQYF
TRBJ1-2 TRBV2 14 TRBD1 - TGTGCCAGCAGCCGGGGACAGGACTTCTATGGCTACACCTTC CASSRGQDFYGYTF
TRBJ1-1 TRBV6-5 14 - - TGTGCCAGCAGTTTAGGAGGTAGGGACACTGAAGCTTTCTTT CASSLGGRDTEAFF
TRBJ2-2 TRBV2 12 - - TGTGCCAGCACGCAGAGCACCGGGGAGCTGTTTTTT CASTQSTGELFF
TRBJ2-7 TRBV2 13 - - TGTGCCAGCAGTGGTTGGTCCGCCTACGAGCAGTACTTC CASSGWSAYEQYF
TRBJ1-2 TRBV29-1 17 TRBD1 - TGCAGCGTTGAAAACTCGGACAGGGGATCCCTCTACTATGGCTACACCTTC CSVENSDRGSLYYGYTF
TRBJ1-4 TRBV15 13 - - TGTGCCACCAGCAGAGATGGGGGGGAAAAACTGTTTTTT CATSRDGGEKLFF
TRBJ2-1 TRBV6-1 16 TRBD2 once TGTGCCAGCAGTGAAGGATTAGCGGGGTCCTACAATGAGCAGTTCTTC CASSEGLAGSYNEQFF
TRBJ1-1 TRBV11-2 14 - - TGTGCCAGCAGCTTGGGACCGGGGCTGGCTGAAGCTTTCTTT CASSLGPGLAEAFF
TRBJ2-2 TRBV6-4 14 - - TGTGCCAGCAGTCCCAGGGAGCACACCGGGGAGCTGTTTTTT CASSPREHTGELFF
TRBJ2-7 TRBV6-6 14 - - TGTGCCAGCAGTTCAGGGGGGAGCTCCTACGAGCAGTACTTC CASSSGGSSYEQYF
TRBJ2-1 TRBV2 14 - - TGTGCCAGCAGTGAATGGCAGGGTATCAATGAGCAGTTCTTC CASSEWQGINEQFF
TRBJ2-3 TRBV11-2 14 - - TGTGCCCCGGGGGCTCCAACCCTCACAGATACGCAGTATTTT CAPGAPTLTDTQYF
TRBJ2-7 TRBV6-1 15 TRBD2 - TGTGCCAGCAGTGAATTTGGCGGGGGATCCTACGAGCAGTACTTC CASSEFGGGSYEQYF
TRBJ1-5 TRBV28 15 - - TGTGCCATTCAGTGGGGGGCGGAGGGCAATCAGCCCCAGCATTTT CAIQWGAEGNQPQHF
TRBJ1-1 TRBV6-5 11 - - TGTGCCAGCAGTTCGTCGACTAGGGCTTTCTTT CASSSSTRAFF
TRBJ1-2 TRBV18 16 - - TGTGCCAGCTCACCACTAAAACAGACAGGTGCCTATGGCTACACCTTC CASSPLKQTGAYGYTF
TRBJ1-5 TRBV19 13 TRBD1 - TGTGCCACTACGACAGGGGGCAATCAGCCCCAGCATTTT CATTTGGNQPQHF
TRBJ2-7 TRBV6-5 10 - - TGTGCCAGCGGGACACTCGAGCAGTACTTC CASGTLEQYF
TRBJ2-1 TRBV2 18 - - TGTGCCAGCAGTGAAAGGGTCCTAGCATCACAGTCCTACAATGAGCAGTTCTTC CASSERVLASQSYNEQFF